This TCR beta chain comes out of a study of T-cell reconstitution after alpha-beta-depleted transplantation in children. Trimming shortened V by 6 bases and J by 2 bases, and 4 bases separated the two germline ends. The CDR3 extends over 12 amino acids. Germline-derived CDR1 and CDR2 are LGHDT and YNNKEL (reference sequence). The library targeted TCRbeta and was prepared with unique molecular identifiers. MiXCR, applied by TCRdb to the PCR reads, yields one record per CDR3 protein. The table records around 380,000 distinct CDR3 sequences, under 13% of them present only once. Here the sequenced sample was PBMCs from the stem cell graft donor, taken from the stem cell graft. This sequence originates from a human donor who donated a stem cell graft to a child with acute myeloid leukemia. The chain employs TRBV3-1 and TRBJ2-2; no firm D call. The CDR3 protein is CASRGNTGELFF. CDR3 DNA sequence: TGTGCCAGCAGGGGAAACACCGGGGAGCTGTTTTTT. Full variable domain (remainder filled in from reference TRBV3-1 and TRBJ2-2): DTAVSQTPKYLVTQMGNDKSIKCEQNLGHDTMYWYKQDSKKFLKIMFSYNNKELIINETVPNRFSPKSPDKAHLNLHINSLELGDSAVYFCASRGNTGELFFGEGSRLTVL.